This T cell receptor (beta chain) is drawn from a study of T cell responses to AZD1222 COVID-19 vaccine. Germline V gene lookup returns CDR1 ENHRY and CDR2 SYGVKD. This CDR3 region has 16 residues. The V gene end was trimmed by 1 base and the J gene end by 10 bases; junction bases not matched to a gene: 9. A remark on this clone: Its target is unknown.

Study-level results: Reports say nearly half of spike-specific TCRs go after unmutated variant regions. Among AZD1222 vaccinees, only 5 to 7 were seropositive at baseline.

Clones were read by immunoSEQ multiplex PCR, and TCRdb kept only the in-frame ones, dropping some. The sample holds some 70,000 clones; 75% to 90% are singletons and the top ten take roughly 13%. The origin of this receptor is an adult who received the AZD1222 COVID-19 vaccine. The gene calls are TRBV10-3 and TRBJ2-1; TRBD2 matches at 11 bases. The material sequenced was peripheral blood, taken 28 days after the second AZD1222 dose. Here the CDR3 reads CAISEYLAGGPGEQFF. The CDR3 DNA sequence: TGTGCCATCAGTGAGTACCTAGCGGGGGGCCCAGGCGAGCAGTTCTTC.